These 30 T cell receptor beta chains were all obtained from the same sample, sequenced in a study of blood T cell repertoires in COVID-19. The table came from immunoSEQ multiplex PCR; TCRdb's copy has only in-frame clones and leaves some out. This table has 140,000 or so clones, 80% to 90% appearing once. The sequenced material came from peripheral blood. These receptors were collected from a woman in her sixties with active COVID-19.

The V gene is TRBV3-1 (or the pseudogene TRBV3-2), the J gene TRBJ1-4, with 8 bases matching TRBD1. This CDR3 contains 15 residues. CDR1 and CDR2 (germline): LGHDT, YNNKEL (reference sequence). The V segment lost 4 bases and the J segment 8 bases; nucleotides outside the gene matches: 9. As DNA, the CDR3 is TGTGCCAGCAGCCTCCCCCCAGGACAGGGAGAAAAACTGTTTTTT. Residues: CASSLPPGQGEKLFF.

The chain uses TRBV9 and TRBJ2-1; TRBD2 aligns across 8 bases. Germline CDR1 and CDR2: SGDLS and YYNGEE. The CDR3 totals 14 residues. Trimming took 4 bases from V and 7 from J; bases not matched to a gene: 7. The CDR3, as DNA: TGTGCCAGCAGCCCCCGGGAGGGCTTGAATGAGCAGTTCTTC. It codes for CASSPREGLNEQFF.

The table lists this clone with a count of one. CDR3 region: CASSPISTDTQYF. CDR3 sequence (DNA): TGTGCCAGCAGTCCCATTAGCACAGATACGCAGTATTTT. The chain uses TRBV6-5 and TRBJ2-3; no reliable D call. V shed 5 bases and J shed 0 bases, with 6 bases lying between them. Germline lookup yields CDR1 MNHEY and CDR2 SVGAGI. CDR3 size: 13 residues.

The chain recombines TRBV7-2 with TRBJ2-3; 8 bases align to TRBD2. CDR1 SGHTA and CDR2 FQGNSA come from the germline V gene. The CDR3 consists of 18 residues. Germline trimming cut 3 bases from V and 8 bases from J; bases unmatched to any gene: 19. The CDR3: CASSFRTQAGEVRSTQYF. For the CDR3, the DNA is TGTGCCAGCAGCTTCCGTACCCAAGCGGGAGAGGTGAGGAGTACGCAGTATTTT.

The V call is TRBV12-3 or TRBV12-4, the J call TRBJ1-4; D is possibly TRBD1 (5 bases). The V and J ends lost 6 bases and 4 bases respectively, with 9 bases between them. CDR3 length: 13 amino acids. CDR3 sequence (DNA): TGTGCCAGCAGCGGGGGGGTTAATGAAAAACTGTTTTTT. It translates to CASSGGVNEKLFF.

The CDR3 spells CASSWQGLAGETQYF. The CDR3 DNA reads as TGCGCCAGCAGCTGGCAAGGACTAGCCGGAGAGACCCAGTACTTC. The V call is TRBV5-1, the J call TRBJ2-5, with TRBD2 matching over 8 bases. CDR3 size: 15 residues. Germline values: CDR1 SGHRS, CDR2 YFSETQ. Losses at the gene ends were 3 bases for V and 4 bases for J; bases not matched to a gene: 8.

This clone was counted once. The CDR3 DNA reads as TGCAGTGCTAGTTGGTCAGGTGAAGCTTTCTTT. Translated, it gives CSASWSGEAFF. The chain has TRBV20-1 and TRBJ1-1; D is ambiguous. The germline gives CDR1 DFQATT, CDR2 SNEGSKA (reference sequence). Trimming took off 3 bases at V and 7 bases at J, with 9 bases between the two ends. The CDR3 sequence is 11 residues long.

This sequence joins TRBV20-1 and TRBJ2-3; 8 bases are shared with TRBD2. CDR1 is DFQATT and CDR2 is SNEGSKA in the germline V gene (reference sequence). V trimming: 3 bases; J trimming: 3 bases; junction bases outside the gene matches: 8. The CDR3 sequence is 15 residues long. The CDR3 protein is CSASFGGRSTDTQYF. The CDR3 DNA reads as TGCAGTGCTAGTTTTGGCGGGAGGTCGACAGATACGCAGTATTTT.

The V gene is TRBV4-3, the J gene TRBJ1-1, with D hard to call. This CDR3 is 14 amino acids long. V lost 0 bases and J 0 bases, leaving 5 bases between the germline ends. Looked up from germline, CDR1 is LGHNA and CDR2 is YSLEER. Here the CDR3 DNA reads TGCGCCAGCAGCCAAGAGAGGGTGAACACTGAAGCTTTCTTT. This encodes CASSQERVNTEAFF.

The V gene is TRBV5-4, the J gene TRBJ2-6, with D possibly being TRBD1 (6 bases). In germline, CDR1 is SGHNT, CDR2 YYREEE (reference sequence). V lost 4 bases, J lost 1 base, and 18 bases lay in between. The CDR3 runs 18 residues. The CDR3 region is CASSNAAQGLSGANVLTF. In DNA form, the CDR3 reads TGTGCCAGCAGCAATGCGGCACAGGGTTTGTCTGGGGCCAACGTCCTGACTTTC.

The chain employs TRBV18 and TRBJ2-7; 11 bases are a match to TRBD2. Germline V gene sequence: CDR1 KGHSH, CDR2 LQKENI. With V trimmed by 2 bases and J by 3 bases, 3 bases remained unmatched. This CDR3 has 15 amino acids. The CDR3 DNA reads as TGTGCCAGCTCACCAGGGACTAGCGGAGGCTACGAGCAGTACTTC. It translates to CASSPGTSGGYEQYF.

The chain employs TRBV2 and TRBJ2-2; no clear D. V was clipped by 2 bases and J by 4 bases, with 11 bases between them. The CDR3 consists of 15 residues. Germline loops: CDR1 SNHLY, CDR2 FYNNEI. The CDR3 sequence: CASSEHLASTGELFF. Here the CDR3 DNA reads TGTGCCAGCAGTGAACACCTCGCGAGCACCGGGGAGCTGTTTTTT.

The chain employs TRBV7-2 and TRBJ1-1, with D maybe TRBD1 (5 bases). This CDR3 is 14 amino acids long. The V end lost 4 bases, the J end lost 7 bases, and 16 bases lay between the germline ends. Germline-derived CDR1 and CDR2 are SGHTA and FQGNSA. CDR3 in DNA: TGTGCCAGCAGCTGGGGGGATTTGGTGAGTGAAGCTTTCTTT. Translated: CASSWGDLVSEAFF. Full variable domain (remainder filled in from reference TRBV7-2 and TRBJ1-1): GAGVSQSPSNKVTEKGKDVELRCDPISGHTALYWYRQSLGQGLEFLIYFQGNSAPDKSGLPSDRFSAERTGGSVSTLTIQRTQQEDSAVYLCASSWGDLVSEAFFGQGTRLTVV.

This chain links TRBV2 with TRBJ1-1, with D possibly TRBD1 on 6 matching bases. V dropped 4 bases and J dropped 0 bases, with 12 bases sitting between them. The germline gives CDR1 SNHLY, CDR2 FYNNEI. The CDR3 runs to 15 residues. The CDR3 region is CASSGWTAMNTEAFF. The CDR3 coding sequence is TGTGCCAGCAGTGGATGGACAGCCATGAACACTGAAGCTTTCTTT.

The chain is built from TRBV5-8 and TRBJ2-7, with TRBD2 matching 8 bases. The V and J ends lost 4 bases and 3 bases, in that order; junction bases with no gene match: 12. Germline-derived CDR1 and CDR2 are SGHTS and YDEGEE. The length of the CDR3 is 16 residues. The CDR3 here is CASSRGSGSWGYEQYF. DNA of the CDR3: TGTGCCAGCAGCAGGGGGAGCGGGAGTTGGGGCTACGAGCAGTACTTC.

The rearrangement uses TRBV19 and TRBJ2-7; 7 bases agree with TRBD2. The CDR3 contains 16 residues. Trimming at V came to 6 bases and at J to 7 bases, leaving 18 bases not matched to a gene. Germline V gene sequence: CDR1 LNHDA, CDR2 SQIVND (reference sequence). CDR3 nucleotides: TGTGCCAGTAGCGGACAATCTAGCGGACTGCGGGGTGAGCAGTACTTC. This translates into CASSGQSSGLRGEQYF.

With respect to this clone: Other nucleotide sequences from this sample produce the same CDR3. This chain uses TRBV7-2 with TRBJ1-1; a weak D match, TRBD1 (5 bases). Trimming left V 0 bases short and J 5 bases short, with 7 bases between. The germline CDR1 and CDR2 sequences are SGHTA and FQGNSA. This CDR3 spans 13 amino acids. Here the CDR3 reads CASSLARGTEAFF. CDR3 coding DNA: TGTGCCAGCAGCTTAGCCCGGGGGACTGAAGCTTTCTTT.

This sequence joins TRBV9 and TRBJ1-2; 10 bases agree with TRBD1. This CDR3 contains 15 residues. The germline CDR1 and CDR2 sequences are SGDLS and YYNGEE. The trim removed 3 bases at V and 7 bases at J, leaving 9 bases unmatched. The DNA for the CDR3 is TGTGCCAGCAGCGCCAGGACAGGGGGTTTTTCTGGCTACACCTTC. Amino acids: CASSARTGGFSGYTF.

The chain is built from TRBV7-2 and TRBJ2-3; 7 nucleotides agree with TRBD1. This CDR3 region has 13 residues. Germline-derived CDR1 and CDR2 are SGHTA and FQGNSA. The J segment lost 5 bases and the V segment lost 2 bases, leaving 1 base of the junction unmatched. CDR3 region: CASSLRGQDTQYF. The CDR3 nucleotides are TGTGCCAGCAGCTTAAGGGGGCAAGATACGCAGTATTTT.

The chain's CDR3 is CASSLSPGDEQYF. For the CDR3, the DNA is TGTGCCAGCAGCTTAAGTCCCGGGGACGAGCAGTACTTC. The chain is built from TRBV7-3 and TRBJ2-7; D might be TRBD2 (5 bases). The CDR3 spans 13 residues. Germline-derived CDR1 and CDR2 are SGHTA and FQGTGA. Trimming took off 1 base at V and 5 bases at J, with 9 bases between the two ends.

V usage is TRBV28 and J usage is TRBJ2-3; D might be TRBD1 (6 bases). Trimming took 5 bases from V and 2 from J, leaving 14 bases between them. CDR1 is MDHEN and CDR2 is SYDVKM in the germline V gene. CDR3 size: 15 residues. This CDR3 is CASSPSGASTDTQYF. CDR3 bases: TGTGCCAGCAGTCCTTCAGGGGCCTCCACAGATACGCAGTATTTT.

The CDR3 sequence: CASSLTGGRLGTQYF. The CDR3 region has the DNA TGTGCCAGCAGTTTAACGGGAGGGCGGTTAGGGACCCAGTACTTC. The chain has TRBV28 and TRBJ2-5, with 8 bases matching TRBD2. Germline CDR1 reads MDHEN; CDR2 reads SYDVKM. CDR3 length: 15 amino acids. V was clipped by 2 bases and J by 7 bases; unmatched bases: 9. Based on the CDR3 plus reference TRBV28 and TRBJ2-5, the full variable domain is DVKVTQSSRYLVKRTGEKVFLECVQDMDHENMFWYRQDPGLGLRLIYFSYDVKMKEKGDIPEGYSVSREKKERFSLILESASTNQTSMYLCASSLTGGRLGTQYFGPGTRLLVL.

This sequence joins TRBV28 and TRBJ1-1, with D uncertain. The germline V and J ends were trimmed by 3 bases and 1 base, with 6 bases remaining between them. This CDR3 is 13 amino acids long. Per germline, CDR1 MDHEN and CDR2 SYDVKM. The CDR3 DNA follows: TGTGCCAGCAGTTTGAGGCAGAACACTGAAGCTTTCTTT. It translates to CASSLRQNTEAFF.

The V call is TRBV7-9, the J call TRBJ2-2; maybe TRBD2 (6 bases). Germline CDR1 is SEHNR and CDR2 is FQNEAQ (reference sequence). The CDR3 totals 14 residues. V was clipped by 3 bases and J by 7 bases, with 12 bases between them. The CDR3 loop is CASSFFLEGGELFF. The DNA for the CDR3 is TGTGCCAGCAGCTTTTTCTTGGAGGGCGGGGAGCTGTTTTTT.

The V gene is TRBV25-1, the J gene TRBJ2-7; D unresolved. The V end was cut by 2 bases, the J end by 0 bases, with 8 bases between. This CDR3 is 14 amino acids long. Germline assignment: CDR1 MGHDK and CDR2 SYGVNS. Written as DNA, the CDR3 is TGTGCCAGCAGTGAAGGGCTGAGCTCCTACGAGCAGTACTTC. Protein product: CASSEGLSSYEQYF.

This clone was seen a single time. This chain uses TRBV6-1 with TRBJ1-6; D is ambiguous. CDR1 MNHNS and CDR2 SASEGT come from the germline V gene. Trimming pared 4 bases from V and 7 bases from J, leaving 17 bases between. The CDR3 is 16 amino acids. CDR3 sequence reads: CASSGGLWRDNSPLHF. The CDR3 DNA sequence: TGTGCCAGCAGTGGCGGGCTCTGGCGAGACAATTCACCCCTCCACTTT.

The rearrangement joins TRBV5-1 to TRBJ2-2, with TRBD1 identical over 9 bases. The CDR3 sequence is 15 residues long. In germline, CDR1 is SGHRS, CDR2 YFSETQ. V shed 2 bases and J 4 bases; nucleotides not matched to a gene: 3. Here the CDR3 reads CASSFGTGSTGELFF. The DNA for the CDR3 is TGCGCCAGCAGCTTCGGGACAGGGAGCACCGGGGAGCTGTTTTTT.

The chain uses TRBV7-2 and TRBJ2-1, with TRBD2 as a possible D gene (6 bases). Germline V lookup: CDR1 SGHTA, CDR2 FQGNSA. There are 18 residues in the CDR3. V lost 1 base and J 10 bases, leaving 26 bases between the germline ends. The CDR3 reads CASSLGPPVIAAYSEQFF. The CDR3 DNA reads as TGTGCCAGCAGCTTAGGACCCCCCGTGATAGCGGCCTATTCGGAGCAGTTCTTC.

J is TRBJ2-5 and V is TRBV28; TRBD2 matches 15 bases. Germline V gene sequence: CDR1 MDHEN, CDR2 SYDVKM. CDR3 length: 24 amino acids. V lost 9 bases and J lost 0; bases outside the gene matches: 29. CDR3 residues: CASSWCQLGLAGGTSLQYQETQYF. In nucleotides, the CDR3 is TGTGCCAGTTCCTGGTGCCAGCTGGGACTAGCGGGAGGCACCTCACTTCAATACCAAGAGACCCAGTACTTC.

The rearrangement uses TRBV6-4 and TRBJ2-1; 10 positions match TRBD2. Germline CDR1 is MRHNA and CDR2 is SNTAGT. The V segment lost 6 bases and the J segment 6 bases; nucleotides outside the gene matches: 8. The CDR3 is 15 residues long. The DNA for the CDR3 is TGTGCCAGCAGGAGGGGGGCTAGCGGGAGCAATGAGCAGTTCTTC. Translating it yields CASRRGASGSNEQFF.